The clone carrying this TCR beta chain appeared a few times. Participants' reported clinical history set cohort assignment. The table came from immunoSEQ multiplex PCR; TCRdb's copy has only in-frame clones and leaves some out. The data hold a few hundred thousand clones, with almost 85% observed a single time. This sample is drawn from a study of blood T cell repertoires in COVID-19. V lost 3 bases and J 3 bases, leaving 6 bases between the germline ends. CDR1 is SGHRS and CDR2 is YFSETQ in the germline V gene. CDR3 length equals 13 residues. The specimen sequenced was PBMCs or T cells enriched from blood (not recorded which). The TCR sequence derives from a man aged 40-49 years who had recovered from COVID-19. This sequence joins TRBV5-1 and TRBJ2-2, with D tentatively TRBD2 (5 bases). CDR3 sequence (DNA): TGCGCCAGCAGCTCACTAGACACCGGGGAGCTGTTTTTT. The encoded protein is CASSSLDTGELFF.